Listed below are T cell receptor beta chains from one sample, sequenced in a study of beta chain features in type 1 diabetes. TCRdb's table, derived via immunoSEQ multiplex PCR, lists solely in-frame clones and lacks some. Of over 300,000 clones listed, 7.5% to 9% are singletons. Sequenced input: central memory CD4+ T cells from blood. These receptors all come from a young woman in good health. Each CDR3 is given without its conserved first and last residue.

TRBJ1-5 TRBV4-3 ASSPTYVDQPQH
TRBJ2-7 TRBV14 ASSLSGGPLYEQY
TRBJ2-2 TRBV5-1 ASSLGTGAYTGELF
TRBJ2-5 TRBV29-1 SVVATQETQY
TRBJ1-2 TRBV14 ASSLYGTAHAGYT
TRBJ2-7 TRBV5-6 ASSWGQSSYEQY
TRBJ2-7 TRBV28 ASRKREGSYEQY
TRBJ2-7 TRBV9 ASSVDGSRGDEQY
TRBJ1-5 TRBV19 ASARTANQPQH
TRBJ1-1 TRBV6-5 ASTKSTGRTEAF
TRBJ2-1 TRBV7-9 ASSLRRTYLDNEQF
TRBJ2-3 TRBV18 ASSQQGYTQY
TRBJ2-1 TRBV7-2 ASRGTTASEQF
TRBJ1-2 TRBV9 ASSPHTDQGAGGYT
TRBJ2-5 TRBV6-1 ASSEWLAGGKETQY
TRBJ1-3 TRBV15 ATSRDYTGGGNTIY
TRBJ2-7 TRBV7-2 ASSLLAGGGEQY
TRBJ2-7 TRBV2 ASSEVSVDEQY
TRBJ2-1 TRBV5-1 ASSRVAEYNEQF
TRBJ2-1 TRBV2 ASGGLADLLSNEQF
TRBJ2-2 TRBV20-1 SAEVSGELF
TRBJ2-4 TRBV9 ASSVGQGGTIAKNIQY
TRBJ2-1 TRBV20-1 SARQAGDQF
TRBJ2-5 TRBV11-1 ASSTWTKETQY
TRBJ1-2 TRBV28 ASSPGTGRGYGYT
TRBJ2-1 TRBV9 ASSVGTSGNNEQF
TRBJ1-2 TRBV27 ASSPGQNYGYT
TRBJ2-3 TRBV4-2 ASSYLQGGADTQY
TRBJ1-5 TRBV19 ASSIPGAGRPQH
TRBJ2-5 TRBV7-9 ASSTTGAGIQETQY
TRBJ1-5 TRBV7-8 ASSLEAGNQPQH
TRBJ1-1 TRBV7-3 ASSLTVVSEAF
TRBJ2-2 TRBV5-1 ASNDDRVYGELF
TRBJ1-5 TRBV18 ASSHAPGHLNDQPQH
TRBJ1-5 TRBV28 ATRGFNQPQH
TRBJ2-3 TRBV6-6 ASRRERAIPDTQY
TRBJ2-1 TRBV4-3 ASSHVGPLNEQF
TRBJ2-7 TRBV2 ASTSGGPYEQY